The next 10 T cell receptor beta chains were all read from a single sample in a study of beta chain features in type 1 diabetes. The entirety of the isolated RNA underwent reverse transcription, so expressed TCRB transcripts were sequenced. The protocol was immunoSEQ multiplex PCR, while the TCRdb copy is restricted to in-frame clones and leaves out a portion. The sample has under 150,000 clones, around 7% seen once. The sequenced sample consisted of central memory CD4+ T cells from blood. Receptors were obtained from a woman in her twenties or thirties in good health.

The chain is built from TRBV5-1 and TRBJ2-1; the D gene is possibly TRBD2 (5 bases). Germline loops: CDR1 SGHRS, CDR2 YFSETQ. The V gene lost 0 bases and the J gene lost 6 bases, with 10 bases spanning the gap. The CDR3 consists of 14 residues. CDR3 nucleotide sequence: TGCGCCAGCAGCTTGGGGGGAGACCTCAATGAGCAGTTCTTC. Translation: CASSLGGDLNEQFF.

In its sample, this clone was seen a few times. The chain combines TRBV15 with TRBJ2-5, with 10 bases lining up with TRBD1. Germline V gene data show CDR1 as LNHNV and CDR2 as YYDKDF (reference sequence). CDR3 length: 17 residues. V shed 1 base and J 6 bases; nucleotides not matched to a gene: 11. The CDR3 DNA reads as TGTGCCACCAGCAGAGTAGGGGTCGGGACAGGGGACCAGACCCAGTACTTC. Translating it yields CATSRVGVGTGDQTQYF.

The rearrangement joins TRBV28 to TRBJ1-1, with D possibly matching TRBD1 (6 bases). Germline V CDR1 and CDR2: MDHEN, SYDVKM. The CDR3 spans 15 residues. V lost 6 bases to trimming and J lost 5 bases, with 19 bases between them. The CDR3 coding sequence is TGTGCCAGCAGCCCCTCAAGTCAGGGGCGGACTGAAGCTTTCTTT. It is translated as CASSPSSQGRTEAFF.

The chain joins TRBV7-9 to TRBJ2-2; D is ambiguous. From germline, CDR1 is SEHNR and CDR2 FQNEAQ (reference sequence). CDR3 length: 14 amino acids. V lost 3 bases and J 1 base, leaving 6 bases between the germline ends. The CDR3 is CASSFQENTGELFF. In DNA form, the CDR3 reads TGTGCCAGCAGCTTCCAGGAGAACACCGGGGAGCTGTTTTTT.

V and J are TRBV6-5 and TRBJ2-1; TRBD1 matches 8 bases. CDR1 MNHEY and CDR2 SVGAGI come from the germline V gene. The CDR3 length is 15 residues. V dropped 5 bases and J dropped 4; count of bases not matched to a gene: 7. As DNA, the CDR3 is TGTGCCAGCAGTATGCAGGGGGCGGGGTACAATGAGCAGTTCTTC. This codes for CASSMQGAGYNEQFF.

This clone was counted between two and nine times. The rearrangement links TRBV7-3 to TRBJ2-4; TRBD2 is a possible D gene (6 bases). Per the germline V gene, CDR1 is SGHTA and CDR2 is FQGTGA. There are 13 residues in the CDR3. The V and J ends lost 5 bases and 6 bases respectively, with 11 bases between them. The CDR3 loop is CASSGDGGNIQYF. CDR3 nucleotides: TGTGCCAGCAGCGGGGACGGGGGAAACATTCAGTACTTC. Based on the CDR3 plus reference TRBV7-3 and TRBJ2-4, the full variable domain is GAGVSQTPSNKVTEKGKYVELRCDPISGHTALYWYRQSLGQGPEFLIYFQGTGAADDSGLPNDRFFAVRPEGSVSTLKIQRTERGDSAVYLCASSGDGGNIQYFGAGTRLSVL.

This clone turned up a few times. The rearrangement joins TRBV6-6 to TRBJ2-2, with D possibly being TRBD2 (6 bases). The CDR3 covers 16 residues. V gave up 0 bases and J gave up 4 bases, with 12 bases separating them. Germline CDR1 MNHNY, CDR2 SVGAGI (reference sequence). The DNA for the CDR3 is TGTGCCAGCAGTTACTCGACGTGGGACTCCACCGGGGAGCTGTTTTTT. It is translated as CASSYSTWDSTGELFF.

This clone turned up a few times. V usage is TRBV5-1 and J usage is TRBJ2-1; 14 bases fit TRBD2. J was trimmed by 4 bases and V by 4 bases; bases with no gene match: 7. Germline lookup yields CDR1 SGHRS and CDR2 YFSETQ. The CDR3 is 17 residues long. The CDR3 bases are TGCGCCAGCAGCACCGGACTAGCGGGAGGCACATACAATGAGCAGTTCTTC. Translating it yields CASSTGLAGGTYNEQFF.

The chain recombines TRBV7-2 with TRBJ2-1; TRBD2 might be the D (5 bases). The CDR3 contains 12 residues. Trimming left V 8 bases short and J 8 bases short, with 13 bases between. Germline V gene lookup returns CDR1 SGHTA and CDR2 FQGNSA. Here the CDR3 DNA reads TGTGCCAGCGGAGCGCCCGGGGATGAGCAGTTCTTC. This encodes CASGAPGDEQFF.

The chain employs TRBV30 and TRBJ2-2, with D unclear. V was pared by 0 bases and J by 6 bases, with 14 bases between. The CDR3 totals 15 residues. CDR1 is GTSNPN, CDR2 SVGIG, per germline (reference sequence). The DNA for the CDR3 is TGTGCCTGGAGTGTATGGGCCCCTGGCGCCGGGGAGCTGTTTTTT. It translates to CAWSVWAPGAGELFF.